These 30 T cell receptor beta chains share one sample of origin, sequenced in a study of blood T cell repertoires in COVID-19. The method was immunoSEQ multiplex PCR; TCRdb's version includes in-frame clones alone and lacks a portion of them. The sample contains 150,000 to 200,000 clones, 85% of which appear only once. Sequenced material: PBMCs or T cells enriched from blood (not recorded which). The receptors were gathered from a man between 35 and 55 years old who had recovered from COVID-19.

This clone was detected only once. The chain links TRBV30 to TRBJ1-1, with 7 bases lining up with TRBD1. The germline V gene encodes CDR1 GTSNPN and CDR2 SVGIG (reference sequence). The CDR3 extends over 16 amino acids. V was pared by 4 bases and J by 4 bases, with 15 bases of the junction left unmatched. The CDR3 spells CAWTREFGRGSTEAFF. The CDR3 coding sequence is TGTGCCTGGACTCGAGAATTCGGCAGGGGGAGCACTGAAGCTTTCTTT.

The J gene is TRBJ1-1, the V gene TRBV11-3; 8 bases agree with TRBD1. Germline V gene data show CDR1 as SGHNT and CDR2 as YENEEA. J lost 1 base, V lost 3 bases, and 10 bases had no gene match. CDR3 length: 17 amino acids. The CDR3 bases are TGTGCCAGCAGCTTTGGACAGGGAAAACACGAGAACACTGAAGCTTTCTTT. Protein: CASSFGQGKHENTEAFF.

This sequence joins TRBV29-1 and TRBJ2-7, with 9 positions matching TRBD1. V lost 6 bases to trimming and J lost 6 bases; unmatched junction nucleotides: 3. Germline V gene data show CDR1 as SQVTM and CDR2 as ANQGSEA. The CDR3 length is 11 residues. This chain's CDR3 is CSVLTGGEQYF. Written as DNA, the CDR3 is TGCAGCGTGCTGACAGGGGGCGAGCAGTACTTC.

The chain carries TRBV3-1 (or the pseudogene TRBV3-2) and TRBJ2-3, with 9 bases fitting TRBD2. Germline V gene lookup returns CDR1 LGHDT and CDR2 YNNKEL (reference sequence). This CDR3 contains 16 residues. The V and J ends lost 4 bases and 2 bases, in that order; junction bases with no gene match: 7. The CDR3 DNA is TGTGCCAGCAGCCGTCTAGCGGGGCGTTCCACAGATACGCAGTATTTT. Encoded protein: CASSRLAGRSTDTQYF.

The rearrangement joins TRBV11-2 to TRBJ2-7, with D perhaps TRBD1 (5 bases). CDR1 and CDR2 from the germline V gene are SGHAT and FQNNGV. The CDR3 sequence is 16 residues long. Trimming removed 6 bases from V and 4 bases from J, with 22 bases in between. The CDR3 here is CASSGDSPISYYEQYF. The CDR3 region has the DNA TGTGCCAGCAGTGGAGACAGCCCAATTTCATATTACGAGCAGTACTTC.

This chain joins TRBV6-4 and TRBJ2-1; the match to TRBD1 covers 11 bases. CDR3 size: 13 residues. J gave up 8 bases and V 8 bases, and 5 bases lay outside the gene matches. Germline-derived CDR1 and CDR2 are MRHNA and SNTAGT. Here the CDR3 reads CASGQGAEDEQFF. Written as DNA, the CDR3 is TGTGCCAGCGGACAGGGGGCGGAGGATGAGCAGTTCTTC.

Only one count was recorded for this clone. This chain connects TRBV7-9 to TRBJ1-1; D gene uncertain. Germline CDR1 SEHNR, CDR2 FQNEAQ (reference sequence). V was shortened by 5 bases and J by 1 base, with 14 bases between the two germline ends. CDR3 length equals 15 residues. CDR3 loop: CASSPVNGQNTEAFF. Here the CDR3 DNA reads TGTGCCAGCAGCCCCGTTAACGGTCAGAACACTGAAGCTTTCTTT.

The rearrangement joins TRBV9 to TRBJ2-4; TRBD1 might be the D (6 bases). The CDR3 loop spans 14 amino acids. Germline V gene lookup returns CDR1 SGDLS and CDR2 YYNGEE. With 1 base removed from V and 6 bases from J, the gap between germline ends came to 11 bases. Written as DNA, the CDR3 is TGTGCCAGCAGCGTATGGGACACTGCAAACATTCAGTACTTC. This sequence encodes CASSVWDTANIQYF.

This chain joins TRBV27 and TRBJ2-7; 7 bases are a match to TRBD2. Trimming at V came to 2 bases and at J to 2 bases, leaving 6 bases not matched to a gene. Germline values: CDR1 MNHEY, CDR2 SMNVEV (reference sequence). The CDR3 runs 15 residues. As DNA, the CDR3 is TGTGCCAGCAGTTTAAAGGGACTACCCCCCTACGAGCAGTACTTC. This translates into CASSLKGLPPYEQYF.

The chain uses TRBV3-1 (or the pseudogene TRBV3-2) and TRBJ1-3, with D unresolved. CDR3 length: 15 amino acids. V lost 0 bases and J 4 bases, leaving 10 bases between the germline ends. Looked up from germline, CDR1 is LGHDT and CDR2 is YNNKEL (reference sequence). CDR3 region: CASSQDPGWGNTIYF. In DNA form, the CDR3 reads TGTGCCAGCAGCCAAGATCCGGGGTGGGGAAACACCATATATTTT.

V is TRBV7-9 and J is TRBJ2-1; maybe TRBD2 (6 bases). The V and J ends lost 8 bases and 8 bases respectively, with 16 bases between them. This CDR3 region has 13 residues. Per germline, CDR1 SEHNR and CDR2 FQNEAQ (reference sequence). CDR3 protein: CASRGLPIYEQFF. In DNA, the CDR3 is TGTGCCAGCCGGGGACTCCCTATCTATGAGCAGTTCTTC.

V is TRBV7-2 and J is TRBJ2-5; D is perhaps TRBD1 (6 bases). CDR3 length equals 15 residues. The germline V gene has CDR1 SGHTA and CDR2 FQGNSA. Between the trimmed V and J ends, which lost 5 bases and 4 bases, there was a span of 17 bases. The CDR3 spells CASSPPKGGGETQYF. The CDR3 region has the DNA TGTGCCAGCAGCCCACCAAAAGGGGGTGGAGAGACCCAGTACTTC. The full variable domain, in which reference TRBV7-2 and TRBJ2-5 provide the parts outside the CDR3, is GAGVSQSPSNKVTEKGKDVELRCDPISGHTALYWYRQSLGQGLEFLIYFQGNSAPDKSGLPSDRFSAERTGGSVSTLTIQRTQQEDSAVYLCASSPPKGGGETQYFGPGTRLLVL.

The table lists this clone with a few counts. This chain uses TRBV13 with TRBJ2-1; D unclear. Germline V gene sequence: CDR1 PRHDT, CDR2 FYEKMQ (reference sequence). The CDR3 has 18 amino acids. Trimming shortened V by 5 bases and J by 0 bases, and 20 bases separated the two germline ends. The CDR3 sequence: CASSPESLQLSSYNEQFF. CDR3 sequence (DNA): TGTGCCAGCAGCCCCGAATCCCTACAGTTGAGCTCCTACAATGAGCAGTTCTTC. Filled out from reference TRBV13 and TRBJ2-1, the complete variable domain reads AAGVIQSPRHLIKEKRETATLKCYPIPRHDTVYWYQQGPGQDPQFLISFYEKMQSDKGSIPDRFSAQQFSDYHSELNMSSLELGDSALYFCASSPESLQLSSYNEQFFGPGTRLTVL.

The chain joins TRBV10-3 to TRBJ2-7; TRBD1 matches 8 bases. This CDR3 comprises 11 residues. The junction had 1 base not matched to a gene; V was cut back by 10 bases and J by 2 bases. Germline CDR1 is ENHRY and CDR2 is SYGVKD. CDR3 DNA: TGTGCCACGGGACAGGCCTACGAGCAGTACTTC. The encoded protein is CATGQAYEQYF.

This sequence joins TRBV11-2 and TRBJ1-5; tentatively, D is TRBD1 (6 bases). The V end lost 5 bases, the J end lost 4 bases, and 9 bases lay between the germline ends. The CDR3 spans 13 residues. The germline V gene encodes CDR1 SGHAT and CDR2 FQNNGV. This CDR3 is CASSAQGNQPQHF. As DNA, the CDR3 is TGTGCCAGCAGCGCTCAGGGGAATCAGCCCCAGCATTTT.

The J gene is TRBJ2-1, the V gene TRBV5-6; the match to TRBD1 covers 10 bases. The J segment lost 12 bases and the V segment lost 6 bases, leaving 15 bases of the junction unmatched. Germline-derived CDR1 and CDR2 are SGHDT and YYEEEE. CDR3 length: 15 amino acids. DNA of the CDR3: TGTGCCAGCACCTCCGGGACAGGGGTTCGTCGGGGGCAGTTCTTC. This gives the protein CASTSGTGVRRGQFF. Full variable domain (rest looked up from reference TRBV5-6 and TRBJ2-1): DAGVTQSPTHLIKTRGQQVTLRCSPKSGHDTVSWYQQALGQGPQFIFQYYEEEERQRGNFPDRFSGHQFPNYSSELNVNALLLGDSALYLCASTSGTGVRRGQFFGPGTRLTVL.

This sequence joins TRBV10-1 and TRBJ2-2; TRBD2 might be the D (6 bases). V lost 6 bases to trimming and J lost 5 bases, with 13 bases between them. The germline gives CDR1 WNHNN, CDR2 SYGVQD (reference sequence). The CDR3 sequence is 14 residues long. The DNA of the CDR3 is TGCGCCAGCAGCATGCGGGATGGGACCGGGGAGCTGTTTTTT. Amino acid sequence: CASSMRDGTGELFF.

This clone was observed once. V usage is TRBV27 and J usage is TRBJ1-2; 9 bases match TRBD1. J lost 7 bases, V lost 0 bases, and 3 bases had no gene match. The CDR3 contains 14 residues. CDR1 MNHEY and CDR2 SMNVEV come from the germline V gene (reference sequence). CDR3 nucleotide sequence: TGTGCCAGCAGTTTATCGGGACAGGGAGGTGGCTACACCTTC. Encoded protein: CASSLSGQGGGYTF.

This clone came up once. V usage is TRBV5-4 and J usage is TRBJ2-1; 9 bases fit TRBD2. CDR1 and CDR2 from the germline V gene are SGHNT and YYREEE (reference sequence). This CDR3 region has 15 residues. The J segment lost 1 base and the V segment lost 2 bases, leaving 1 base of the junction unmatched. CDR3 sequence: CASSFLAGSYNEQFF. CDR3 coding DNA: TGTGCCAGCAGCTTCCTAGCGGGGTCCTACAATGAGCAGTTCTTC. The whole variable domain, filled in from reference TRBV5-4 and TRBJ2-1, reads ETGVTQSPTHLIKTRGQQVTLRCSSQSGHNTVSWYQQALGQGPQFIFQYYREEENGRGNFPPRFSGLQFPNYSSELNVNALELDDSALYLCASSFLAGSYNEQFFGPGTRLTVL.

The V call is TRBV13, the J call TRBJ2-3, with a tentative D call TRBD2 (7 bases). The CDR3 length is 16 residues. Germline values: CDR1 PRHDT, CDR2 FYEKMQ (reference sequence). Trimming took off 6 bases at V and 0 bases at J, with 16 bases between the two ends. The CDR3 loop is CASRPNGGLSTDTQYF. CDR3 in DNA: TGTGCCAGCAGACCCAACGGGGGGCTAAGCACAGATACGCAGTATTTT.

The CDR3 bases are TGTGCCAGCAGTGAAAGGGAGTTAACTGTCTACGAGCAGTACTTC. As protein: CASSERELTVYEQYF. This chain uses TRBV2 with TRBJ2-7; maybe TRBD2 (5 bases). The CDR3 runs 15 residues. Germline V gives CDR1 SNHLY, CDR2 FYNNEI. With 2 bases removed from V and 3 bases from J, the gap between germline ends came to 14 bases.

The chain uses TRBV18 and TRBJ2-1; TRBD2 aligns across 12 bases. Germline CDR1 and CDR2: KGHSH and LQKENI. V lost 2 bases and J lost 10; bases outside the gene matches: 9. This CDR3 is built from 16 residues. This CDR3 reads CASSPITSGGTLEQFF. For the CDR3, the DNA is TGTGCCAGCTCACCAATAACTAGCGGGGGGACATTGGAGCAGTTCTTC.

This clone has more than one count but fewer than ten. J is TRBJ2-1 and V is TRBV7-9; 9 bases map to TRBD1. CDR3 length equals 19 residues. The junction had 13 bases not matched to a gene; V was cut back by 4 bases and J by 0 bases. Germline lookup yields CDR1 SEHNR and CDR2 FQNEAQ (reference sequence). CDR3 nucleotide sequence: TGTGCCAGCAGCTCCGATGACAGGGGGGCCCGTAGCTCCTACAATGAGCAGTTCTTC. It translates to CASSSDDRGARSSYNEQFF.

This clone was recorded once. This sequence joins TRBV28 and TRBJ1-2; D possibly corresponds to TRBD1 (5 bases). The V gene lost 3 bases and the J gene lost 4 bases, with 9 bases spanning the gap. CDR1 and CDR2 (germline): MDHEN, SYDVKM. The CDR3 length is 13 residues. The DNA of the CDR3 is TGTGCCAGCAGTTTCCGGGGGACCTATGGCTACACCTTC. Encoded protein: CASSFRGTYGYTF.

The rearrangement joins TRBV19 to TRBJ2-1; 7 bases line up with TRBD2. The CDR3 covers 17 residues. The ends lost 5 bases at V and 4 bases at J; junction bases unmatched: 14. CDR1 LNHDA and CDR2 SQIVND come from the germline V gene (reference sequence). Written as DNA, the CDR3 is TGTGCCAGTAGTCCCCGAAAAGAAGCGGGACGGTACAATGAGCAGTTCTTC. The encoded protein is CASSPRKEAGRYNEQFF.

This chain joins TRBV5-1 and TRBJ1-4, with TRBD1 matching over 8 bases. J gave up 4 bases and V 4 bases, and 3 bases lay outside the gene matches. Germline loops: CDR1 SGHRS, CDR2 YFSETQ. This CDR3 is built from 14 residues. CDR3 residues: CASSRQGLNEKLFF. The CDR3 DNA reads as TGCGCCAGCAGCCGACAGGGGCTTAATGAAAAACTGTTTTTT.

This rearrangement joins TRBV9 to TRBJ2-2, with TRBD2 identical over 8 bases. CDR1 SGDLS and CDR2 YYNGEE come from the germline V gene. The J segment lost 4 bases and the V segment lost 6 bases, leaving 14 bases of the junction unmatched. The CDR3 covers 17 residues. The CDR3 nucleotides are TGTGCCAGCAACTCCTGGGGACCCCGGGGGGGCACCGGGGAGCTGTTTTTT. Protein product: CASNSWGPRGGTGELFF.

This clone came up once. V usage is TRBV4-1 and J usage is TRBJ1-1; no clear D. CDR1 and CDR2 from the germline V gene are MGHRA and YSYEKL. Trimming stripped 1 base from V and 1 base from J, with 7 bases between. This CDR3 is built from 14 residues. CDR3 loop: CASSQGIGNTEAFF. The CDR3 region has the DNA TGCGCCAGCAGCCAAGGAATCGGGAACACTGAAGCTTTCTTT.

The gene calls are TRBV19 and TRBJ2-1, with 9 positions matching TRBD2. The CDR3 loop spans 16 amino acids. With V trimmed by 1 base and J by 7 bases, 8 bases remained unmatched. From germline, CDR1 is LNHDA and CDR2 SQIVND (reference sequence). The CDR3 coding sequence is TGTGCCAGTAGTATAGTTCAACTAGCGGGTGGGAATGAGCAGTTCTTC. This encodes CASSIVQLAGGNEQFF. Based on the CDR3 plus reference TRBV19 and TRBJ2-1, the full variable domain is DGGITQSPKYLFRKEGQNVTLSCEQNLNHDAMYWYRQDPGQGLRLIYYSQIVNDFQKGDIAEGYSVSREKKESFPLTVTSAQKNPTAFYLCASSIVQLAGGNEQFFGPGTRLTVL.

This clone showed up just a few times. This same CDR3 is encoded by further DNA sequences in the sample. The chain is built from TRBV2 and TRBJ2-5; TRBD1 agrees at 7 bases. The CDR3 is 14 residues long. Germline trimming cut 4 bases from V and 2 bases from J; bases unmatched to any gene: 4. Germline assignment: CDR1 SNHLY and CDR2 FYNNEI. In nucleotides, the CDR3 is TGTGCCAGCAGTGCGACAGGGAAGCAAGAGACCCAGTACTTC. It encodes CASSATGKQETQYF.